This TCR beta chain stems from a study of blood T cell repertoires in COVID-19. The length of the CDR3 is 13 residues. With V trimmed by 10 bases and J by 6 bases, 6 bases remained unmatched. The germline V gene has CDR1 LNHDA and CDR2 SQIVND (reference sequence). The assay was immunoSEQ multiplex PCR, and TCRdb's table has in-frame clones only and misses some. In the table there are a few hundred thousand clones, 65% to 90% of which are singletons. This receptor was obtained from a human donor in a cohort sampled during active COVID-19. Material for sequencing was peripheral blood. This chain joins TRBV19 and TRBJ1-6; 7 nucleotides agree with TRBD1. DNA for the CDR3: TGTGCCACCGCCGGGACAGCTAATTCACCCCTCCACTTT. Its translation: CATAGTANSPLHF.